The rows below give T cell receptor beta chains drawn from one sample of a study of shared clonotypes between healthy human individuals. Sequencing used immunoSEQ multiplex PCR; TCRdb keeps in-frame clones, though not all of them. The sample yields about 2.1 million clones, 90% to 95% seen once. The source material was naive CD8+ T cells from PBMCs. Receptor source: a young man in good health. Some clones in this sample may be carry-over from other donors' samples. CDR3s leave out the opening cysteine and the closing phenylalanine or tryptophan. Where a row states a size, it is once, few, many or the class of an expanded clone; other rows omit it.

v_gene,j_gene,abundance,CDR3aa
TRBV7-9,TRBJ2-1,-,ASSSSIEGEQF
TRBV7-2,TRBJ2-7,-,ASSFYGPTEQY
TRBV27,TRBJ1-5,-,ASSGGLNQPQH
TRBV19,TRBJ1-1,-,ATLQVEGTEAF
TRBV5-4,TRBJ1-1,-,ASSYTTGPYAEAF
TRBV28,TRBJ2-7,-,ASSFTGEQY
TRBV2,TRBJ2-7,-,ASLAGDRGFFEQY
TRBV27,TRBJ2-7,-,ASSLQQGTYEQY
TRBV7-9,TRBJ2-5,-,ASSPTPGQDQETQY
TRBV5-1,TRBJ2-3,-,ASSQQLTITDTQY
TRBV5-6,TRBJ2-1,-,ASSYYRSSYNEQF
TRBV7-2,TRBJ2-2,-,ASSYSVGSVGELF
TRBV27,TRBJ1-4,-,ASTTGGSNEKLF
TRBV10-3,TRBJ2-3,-,AISDRDRVSSTDTQY
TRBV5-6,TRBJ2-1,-,ASSLGGHEQF
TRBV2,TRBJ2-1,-,ASSESDGRAYEQF
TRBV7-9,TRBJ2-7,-,ASSDLAGGNFEQY
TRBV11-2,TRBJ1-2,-,ASSLDPAAERSYGYT
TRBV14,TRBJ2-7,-,ASSPAANSYYPYEQY
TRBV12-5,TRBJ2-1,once,ASGQAGAYNEQF
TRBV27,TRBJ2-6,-,ASREWDSGANVLT
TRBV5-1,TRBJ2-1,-,ASSLPERTSGRHNEQF
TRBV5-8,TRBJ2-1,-,ASTSPGDRFYNEQF
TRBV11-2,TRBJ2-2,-,ASSLAGALTDTGELF
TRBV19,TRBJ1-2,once,ASSWDSPNYGYT
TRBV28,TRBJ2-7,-,ASSLSQGLEKISYEQY
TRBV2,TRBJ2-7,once,ASSEVLISYEQY
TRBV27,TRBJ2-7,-,ASSPMGLSYEQY
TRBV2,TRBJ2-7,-,ASSDEDSGWSDEQY
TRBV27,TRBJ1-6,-,ASSFSLVSPLH
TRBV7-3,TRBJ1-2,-,ASSLGRDGYT
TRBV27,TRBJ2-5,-,ASQRQEQETQY
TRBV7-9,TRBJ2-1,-,ASSPPSGRGNEQF
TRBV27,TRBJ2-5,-,ASSEFLQETQY
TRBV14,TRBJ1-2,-,ASSQKVRDYGYT
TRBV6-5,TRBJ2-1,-,ASSYSGGSSYNEQF
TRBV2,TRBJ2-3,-,ASSEASTLTDTQY
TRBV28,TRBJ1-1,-,ASSSTGTGPNTEAF
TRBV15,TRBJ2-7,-,ATSRALGGAEQY
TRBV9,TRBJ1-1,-,ASSVGMTQGAGGTEAF
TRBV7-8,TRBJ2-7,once,ASSSRSSGSIYEQY
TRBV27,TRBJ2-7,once,ASAQRVTPIYEQY
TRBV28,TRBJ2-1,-,ASSPLLPGLAGYEQF
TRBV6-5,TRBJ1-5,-,ASSYSGGGGNQPQH
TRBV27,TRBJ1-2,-,ASSFTGLNYGYT
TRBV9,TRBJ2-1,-,ASSFVGGSGRAIPSNEQF